Many counts were recorded for the clone carrying this TCR beta chain. Its antigen is not identified. The sample originates from a study of early T cells in non-severe SARS-CoV-2 infection. Looking at the study overall: The chains were unpaired, and the sequenced material was bulk RNA from unsorted whole blood.

Study-wide results and caveats: Matching against VDJdb likely underestimated virus-specific expansions, favoring anti-spike CD8.

The germline V and J ends were trimmed by 4 bases and 8 bases, with 12 bases remaining between them. Germline V CDR1 and CDR2: SGHDN, FVKESK. The length of the CDR3 is 13 residues. Unique molecular identifiers (one per individual cDNA molecule) were attached. TCRdb re-derived calls from the 5' RACE reads in MiXCR, one entry per CDR3 protein. The repertoire holds about 52,000 distinct CDR3 sequences, with roughly 11% as singletons. Sequencing used whole blood. The sequence derives from an adult who was a healthcare worker with PCR-confirmed SARS-CoV-2 infection or an uninfected control (not recorded which). The chain couples TRBV14 to TRBJ1-5; D not certain. CDR3: CASSLTTWEPQHF. CDR3 coding DNA: TGTGCCAGCAGCCTAACTACTTGGGAGCCCCAGCATTTT.